The rows below give T cell receptor beta chains drawn from one sample of a study of cytomegalovirus exposure and HLA in healthy donors. Assay: immunoSEQ multiplex PCR; the TCRdb copy retains only in-frame clones and omits some. Of fewer than 150,000 clones in the sample, roughly 70% were seen once. The sequencing sample was made of PBMCs. The source of these receptors is a woman in her forties in good health and CMV-seropositive. Both conserved end residues are part of each CDR3. Each record gives: clone size, J gene, D gene, V gene, CDR3 protein, CDR3 DNA. The D gene is left open where the match is weak. Clone size is stated in some rows and not others, as once, few, many or a class when expanded.

few	TRBJ1-1	TRBD1	TRBV7-9	CASSWVEGARTEAFF	TGTGCCAGCAGCTGGGTGGAGGGGGCGCGCACTGAAGCTTTCTTT
-	TRBJ2-7	TRBD2	TRBV6-1	CASRTSGEYEQYF	TGTGCCAGCAGGACTAGCGGGGAATACGAGCAGTACTTC
-	TRBJ2-1	TRBD2	TRBV28	CASSRRTSGRAPVEQFF	TGTGCCAGCAGTCGACGGACTAGCGGGAGGGCCCCCGTTGAGCAGTTCTTC
-	TRBJ2-4	TRBD1	TRBV2	CASRPDRGRGNIQYF	TGTGCCAGCAGACCTGACAGGGGGCGAGGAAACATTCAGTACTTC
once	TRBJ1-2	TRBD1	TRBV7-9	CSSSFPGQGTSNYGYTF	TGTTCCAGCAGCTTTCCCGGACAGGGGACTTCTAACTATGGCTACACCTTC
-	TRBJ1-5	-	TRBV5-6	CASSFLRGGNQPQHF	TGTGCCAGCAGCTTCTTACGGGGTGGCAATCAGCCCCAGCATTTT
few	TRBJ1-5	-	TRBV5-1	CASSATPSNQPQHF	TGCGCCAGCAGCGCGACACCGAGCAATCAGCCCCAGCATTTT
-	TRBJ2-7	TRBD1	TRBV6-1	CASSVAGTVNYEQYF	TGTGCCAGCAGTGTGGCCGGGACAGTGAACTACGAGCAGTACTTC
-	TRBJ1-2	TRBD1	TRBV7-2	CASSQPGQHNYGYTF	TGTGCCAGCAGCCAACCGGGACAGCATAACTATGGCTACACCTTC
-	TRBJ2-1	-	TRBV6-6	CASSYEHINEQFF	TGTGCCAGCAGTTACGAGCATATCAATGAGCAGTTCTTC
few	TRBJ2-2	TRBD1	TRBV9	CASSAFTGQGGRELFF	TGTGCCAGCAGCGCCTTTACGGGACAGGGCGGTCGGGAGCTGTTTTTT
few	TRBJ2-3	TRBD1	TRBV7-3	CASSLGQGYTDTQYF	TGTGCCAGCAGCCTAGGACAGGGCTACACAGATACGCAGTATTTT
few	TRBJ1-2	-	TRBV10-3	CAISEGNYGYTF	TGTGCCATCAGTGAGGGCAACTATGGCTACACCTTC
-	TRBJ2-7	-	TRBV10-3	CAISERGAAYEQYF	TGTGCCATCAGTGAGAGAGGCGCAGCCTACGAGCAGTACTTC
-	TRBJ2-7	-	TRBV7-6	CASSGENRALTGEQYF	TGTGCCAGCAGCGGCGAAAACAGGGCCCTTACTGGAGAGCAGTACTTC
-	TRBJ2-1	-	TRBV5-1	CASSLALGRSNEQFF	TGCGCCAGCAGCTTGGCCCTGGGTAGGAGTAATGAGCAGTTCTTC
few	TRBJ1-1	-	TRBV19	CASSIEVRGTEAFF	TGTGCCAGTAGTATAGAAGTGCGGGGAACTGAAGCTTTCTTT
-	TRBJ2-7	-	TRBV11-3	CASSILDRPYEQYF	TGTGCCAGCAGCATCCTCGACAGGCCCTACGAGCAGTACTTC
-	TRBJ1-2	-	TRBV27	CASSLLGGDGYTF	TGTGCCAGCAGTTTATTGGGGGGAGATGGCTACACCTTC
-	TRBJ1-1	TRBD1	TRBV5-1	CASSPDRASSHTEAFF	TGCGCCAGCAGCCCGGACAGGGCCAGCTCTCACACTGAAGCTTTCTTT